This T cell receptor beta chain appears in the sequencing data of a study of response to subunit inactivated influenza vaccine. Study-wide points: T cells newly recruited by each seasonal influenza vaccination are few, the authors suggested.

Germline lookup yields CDR1 LGHDT and CDR2 YNNKEL (reference sequence). V lost 1 base and J 6 bases, leaving 16 bases between the germline ends. The CDR3 has 16 residues. This clonotype was counted between two and nine times. Its antigen is not identified. MiXCR, applied by TCRdb to the RT-PCR reads, yields one record per CDR3 protein. The repertoire holds some 800,000 distinct CDR3 sequences, with around 20% as singletons. This chain uses TRBV3-1 with TRBJ2-1; perhaps D is TRBD1 or TRBD2 (5 bases each). This clonotype originated in a man aged 50-60 years who received an inactivated influenza vaccine. Sequences were derived from PBMCs from blood, sampled around 5 days after vaccination. In DNA form, the CDR3 reads TGTGCCAGCAGCCAAGTCCTTTCGGGACCAGGCAATGAGCAGTTCTTC. It translates to CASSQVLSGPGNEQFF.